One sample yielded the 23 T cell receptor beta chains listed below, sequenced in a study of untreated major depressive disorder (dated 2018 in TCRdb). Points the paper makes about the study in general: Sequencing confirmed higher TRBV05-01 (Vbeta 5.1) usage among CD4+ T cells of depressed patients than controls, with p = 0.040 in a one-tailed test.

The library was built by means of the immunoSEQ multiplex PCR assay. TCRdb provides this immuneACCESS table in a form limited to in-frame rearrangements. Some clones are lacking; in checked studies, under half of them reflect an unresolved V gene, and why the rest are absent is not known. Within this sample are under 30,000 clones, with approximately 91% of them counted one time only. Of the sample, over 0.6% falls within the top ten clones. Their antigens are not known. The material sequenced was CD4+ T cells from PBMCs. Receptors were obtained from a woman aged 25 to 39 with major depressive disorder.

The genes are TRBV29-1 and TRBJ1-5, with D possibly TRBD1 on 6 matching bases. CDR1 SQVTM and CDR2 ANQGSEA come from the germline V gene. The V end lost 4 bases, the J end lost 0 bases, and 10 bases lay between the germline ends. The CDR3 has 14 residues. CDR3 bases: TGCAGCGTTGTGACAGGAACTAGCAATCAGCCCCAGCATTTT. This gives the protein CSVVTGTSNQPQHF.

The chain employs TRBV5-1 and TRBJ2-7; D might be TRBD1 or TRBD2, each matching 5 bases. Between the trimmed V and J ends, which lost 5 bases and 3 bases, there was a span of 15 bases. The CDR3 loop spans 14 amino acids. Germline V CDR1 and CDR2: SGHRS, YFSETQ. CDR3 residues: CASREDTWVYEQYF. In nucleotides, the CDR3 is TGCGCCAGCAGGGAGGACACCTGGGTCTACGAGCAGTACTTC.

The genes are TRBV7-9 and TRBJ2-7; TRBD1 might be the D (7 bases). Trimming took 1 base from V and 3 from J, leaving 13 bases between them. Germline V gives CDR1 SEHNR, CDR2 FQNEAQ (reference sequence). The CDR3 has 15 residues. The CDR3 reads CASSLVQGGIYEQYF. Here the CDR3 DNA reads TGTGCCAGCAGCTTAGTTCAGGGGGGCATCTACGAGCAGTACTTC. The full variable domain, in which reference TRBV7-9 and TRBJ2-7 provide the parts outside the CDR3, is DTGVSQNPRHKITKRGQNVTFRCDPISEHNRLYWYRQTLGQGPEFLTYFQNEAQLEKSRLLSDRFSAERPKGSFSTLEIQRTEQGDSAMYLCASSLVQGGIYEQYFGPGTRLTVT.

Regarding this clone: Compared with germline, one end of the junction differs, possibly owing to a read error. The gene calls are TRBV7-7 and TRBJ2-1; D not certain. The CDR3 length is 13 residues. Per the germline V gene, CDR1 is SSHAT and CDR2 is FNYEAQ (reference sequence). This chain's CDR3 is CASSLNFGNEQFF. The CDR3 nucleotides read TGTGCTAGCAGCTTAAATTTCGGGAATGAGCAGTTCTTC.

The J gene is TRBJ2-7, the V gene TRBV13; weak D call: TRBD2 (5 bases). V gave up 4 bases and J gave up 7 bases, with 14 bases separating them. Per germline, CDR1 PRHDT and CDR2 FYEKMQ (reference sequence). This CDR3 has 13 amino acids. CDR3 bases: TGTGCCAGCAGCTCCCTGGGCGGACTTGAGCAGTACTTC. Translating gives CASSSLGGLEQYF.

V gene TRBV5-1 combines with J gene TRBJ2-5, with TRBD2 as a possible D gene (5 bases). V lost 0 bases to trimming and J lost 5 bases, with 11 bases between them. Germline V gene lookup returns CDR1 SGHRS and CDR2 YFSETQ. The CDR3 is 14 amino acids. The CDR3 bases are TGCGCCAGCAGCTTGGTTGAGGGATGGGAGACCCAGTACTTC. It is translated as CASSLVEGWETQYF.

The chain has TRBV9 and TRBJ1-2; weak D call: TRBD1 (5 bases). This CDR3 is built from 14 residues. Per germline, CDR1 SGDLS and CDR2 YYNGEE. Deletions cut 3 bases from V and 3 bases from J, with 12 bases between. As DNA, the CDR3 is TGTGCCAGCAGCGCTCCAGGGTCCGACTATGGCTACACCTTC. As protein: CASSAPGSDYGYTF. Complete variable domain (other parts from reference TRBV9 and TRBJ1-2): DSGVTQTPKHLITATGQRVTLRCSPRSGDLSVYWYQQSLDQGLQFLIQYYNGEERAKGNILERFSAQQFPDLHSELNLSSLELGDSALYFCASSAPGSDYGYTFGSGTRLTVV.

The chain couples TRBV5-1 to TRBJ2-7; 8 bases are a match to TRBD2. Germline V gives CDR1 SGHRS, CDR2 YFSETQ. This CDR3 has 17 amino acids. The J segment lost 2 bases and the V segment lost 0 bases, leaving 10 bases of the junction unmatched. The CDR3 DNA reads as TGCGCCAGCAGCTTGGCCCCTTCTAGCGGGCTTACCTACGAGCAGTACTTC. It is translated as CASSLAPSSGLTYEQYF.

The chain uses TRBV5-1 and TRBJ2-1, with a weak D call TRBD2 (5 bases). Trimming cost V 0 bases and J 7 bases, with 17 bases left between them. There are 16 residues in the CDR3. Germline V gives CDR1 SGHRS, CDR2 YFSETQ. CDR3: CASSLAYGGGGNEQFF. DNA for the CDR3: TGCGCCAGCAGCTTGGCCTATGGTGGCGGCGGGAATGAGCAGTTCTTC.

The chain uses TRBV5-1 and TRBJ2-2, with D hard to call. V lost 6 bases and J lost 0, with 15 bases in between. The CDR3 is 16 amino acids. Germline CDR1 and CDR2: SGHRS and YFSETQ. Written as DNA, the CDR3 is TGCGCCAGCATATTGTTGCCAGGATCGAACACCGGGGAGCTGTTTTTT. Its protein is CASILLPGSNTGELFF.

This chain joins TRBV7-2 and TRBJ2-7; 8 bases match TRBD1. Germline V CDR1 and CDR2: SGHTA, FQGNSA. The trim removed 5 bases at V and 12 bases at J, leaving 9 bases unmatched. This CDR3 has 12 amino acids. For the CDR3, the DNA is TGTGCCAGCAGCCTGGACAGGGTCTTTTGGTACTTC. Its protein is CASSLDRVFWYF.

The CDR3 DNA is TGTGCCAGCAGTTACAGGGGTCAGGATACGCAGTATTTT. Protein: CASSYRGQDTQYF. The rearrangement uses TRBV6-6 and TRBJ2-3; tentatively, D is TRBD1 (5 bases). The ends were cut back, 2 bases at V and 6 bases at J, with 9 bases in the middle. The germline V gene has CDR1 MNHNY and CDR2 SVGAGI (reference sequence). The CDR3 is 13 residues long.

This sequence joins TRBV18 and TRBJ2-7; 8 positions agree with TRBD2. The CDR3 loop spans 18 amino acids. V gave up 1 base and J gave up 4 bases; unmatched junction bases: 15. Germline CDR1 and CDR2: KGHSH and LQKENI. CDR3 in amino acids: CASSPRLWGISGKYEQYF. In DNA form, the CDR3 reads TGTGCCAGCTCACCACGACTGTGGGGAATTAGCGGGAAGTACGAGCAGTACTTC. The variable domain in full, with the rest retrieved from reference TRBV18 and TRBJ2-7, is NAGVMQNPRHLVRRRGQEARLRCSPMKGHSHVYWYRQLPEEGLKFMVYLQKENIIDESGMPKERFSAEFPKEGPSILRIQQVVRGDSAAYFCASSPRLWGISGKYEQYFGPGTRLTVT.

The chain uses TRBV7-3 and TRBJ1-3; D remains unclear. Trimming cost V 2 bases and J 4 bases, with 6 bases left between them. There are 13 residues in the CDR3. Germline CDR1 and CDR2: SGHTA and FQGTGA. The CDR3 region is CASSLSTGNTIYF. CDR3 in DNA: TGTGCCAGCAGCTTATCAACAGGAAACACCATATATTTT.

The chain carries TRBV5-6 and TRBJ1-1; no clear D gene. The CDR3 is 12 residues long. CDR1 and CDR2 from the germline V gene are SGHDT and YYEEEE. With 0 bases removed from V and 5 bases from J, the gap between germline ends came to 5 bases. In DNA, the CDR3 is TGTGCCAGCAGCTTGGTAGGGACTGAAGCTTTCTTT. It yields the protein CASSLVGTEAFF.

V gene TRBV5-1 combines with J gene TRBJ1-6, with 9 positions matching TRBD1. The CDR3 runs 15 residues. Germline CDR1 is SGHRS and CDR2 is YFSETQ. Trimming cost V 1 base and J 5 bases; bases outside gene matches: 1. The CDR3 is CASSLYRGHNSPLHF. CDR3 coding DNA: TGCGCCAGCAGCTTGTACAGGGGGCATAATTCACCCCTCCACTTT.

The chain carries TRBV2 and TRBJ1-1; no reliable D call. Germline V gives CDR1 SNHLY, CDR2 FYNNEI. With 4 bases removed from V and 1 base from J, the gap between germline ends came to 7 bases. The length of the CDR3 is 13 residues. CDR3 bases: TGTGCCAGCAGTGCACGGGGGAACACTGAAGCTTTCTTT. It specifies CASSARGNTEAFF.

The genes are TRBV25-1 and TRBJ1-2; D is ambiguous. This CDR3 region has 12 residues. Trimming left V 10 bases short and J 2 bases short, with 11 bases between. Germline V gives CDR1 MGHDK, CDR2 SYGVNS. CDR3 sequence reads: CATSRENYGYTF. As DNA, the CDR3 is TGTGCCACCTCTCGGGAGAACTATGGCTACACCTTC.

The chain combines TRBV2 with TRBJ2-4; the D gene is possibly TRBD1 (6 bases). The ends were cut back, 8 bases at V and 2 bases at J, with 10 bases in the middle. Germline CDR1 reads SNHLY; CDR2 reads FYNNEI. The CDR3 contains 13 residues. The CDR3 region has the DNA TGTGCCAGCGGGGGCAGATCCAAAAACATTCAGTACTTC. Protein: CASGGRSKNIQYF.

This sequence joins TRBV5-6 and TRBJ1-2; D is perhaps TRBD1 (5 bases). V lost 4 bases, J lost 4 bases, and 17 bases lay in between. CDR1 SGHDT and CDR2 YYEEEE come from the germline V gene. CDR3 length: 15 amino acids. The CDR3 here is CASSGPGFSGYGYTF. In nucleotides, the CDR3 is TGTGCCAGCAGCGGCCCAGGGTTTTCCGGCTATGGCTACACCTTC.

The gene calls are TRBV9 and TRBJ1-1; 7 bases align to TRBD1. The junction had 12 bases not matched to a gene; V was cut back by 4 bases and J by 0 bases. Germline-derived CDR1 and CDR2 are SGDLS and YYNGEE. This CDR3 is 17 amino acids long. CDR3 nucleotide sequence: TGTGCCAGCAGCCCTTCTGAACAGGGGCGGGTGAACACTGAAGCTTTCTTT. It codes for CASSPSEQGRVNTEAFF.

The gene calls are TRBV5-1 and TRBJ2-2; weak D call: TRBD1 (6 bases). The CDR3 spans 19 residues. The germline V gene has CDR1 SGHRS and CDR2 YFSETQ. V was clipped by 3 bases and J by 0 bases, with 21 bases between them. CDR3 in DNA: TGCGCCAGCAGCTCGGTGGGGGCGGGCTCACCCTCGAACACCGGGGAGCTGTTTTTT. As protein: CASSSVGAGSPSNTGELFF. Filled out from reference TRBV5-1 and TRBJ2-2, the complete variable domain reads KAGVTQTPRYLIKTRGQQVTLSCSPISGHRSVSWYQQTPGQGLQFLFEYFSETQRNKGNFPGRFSGRQFSNSRSEMNVSTLELGDSALYLCASSSVGAGSPSNTGELFFGEGSRLTVL.

The V and J genes are TRBV5-1 and TRBJ2-2; D is unresolved. Germline V gives CDR1 SGHRS, CDR2 YFSETQ. V was pared by 4 bases and J by 1 base, with 11 bases between. This CDR3 comprises 15 residues. The CDR3 DNA is TGCGCCAGCAGCCTTTCTACCCTGAACACCGGGGAGCTGTTTTTT. Translated: CASSLSTLNTGELFF.